Listed below are T cell receptor beta chains from one sample, sequenced in a study of T-cell memory formation after mild COVID-19. TCRdb analysed the 5' RACE reads with MiXCR anew, one entry per CDR3 protein. Of 300,000 to 350,000 distinct CDR3 sequences listed, roughly 15% were seen once; the top ten hold over 20%. Sequences were obtained from PBMCs or a T cell subset sorted from them (not recorded which). These receptor sequences come from a man aged 18 to 35 who had mild COVID-19 (a few samples of this study predate the infection). Cell type and time point are not known. Both conserved end residues are part of each CDR3. Not all rows give a size; the values are once, few, many and, for expanded clones, a class.

clone size,V gene,CDR3 length,J gene,CDR3 protein
many,TRBV7-9,13,TRBJ1-2,CASSLRLRGGYTF
few,TRBV20-1,13,TRBJ2-2,CSARDYVAGELFF
NA,TRBV4-1,15,TRBJ1-6,CASSQPGHFRSPLHF
NA,TRBV4-1,16,TRBJ2-5,CASSQEAGGGAETQYF
NA,TRBV5-1,15,TRBJ2-5,CASSQGGGGGETQYF
few,TRBV19,16,TRBJ2-3,CASRGRTVLSTDTQYF
NA,TRBV5-1,14,TRBJ1-1,CASSLVGGPTEAFF
many,TRBV20-1,12,TRBJ2-7,CSASSSGGAAYF
few,TRBV6-2/TRBV6-3,14,TRBJ1-1,CASSYAARGYGAFF
few,TRBV4-3,14,TRBJ2-7,CASSQDAGDYEQYF
NA,TRBV12-3/TRBV12-4,13,TRBJ1-5,CASSLKEGQPQHF
NA,TRBV12-3/TRBV12-4,13,TRBJ1-5,CASSFSGVQPQHF
few,TRBV6-4,14,TRBJ1-5,CASSAPVGNQPQHF
NA,TRBV18,11,TRBJ2-7,CASSADYEQYF
NA,TRBV9,12,TRBJ2-1,CATSRGGEGQFF
few,TRBV5-1,16,TRBJ1-5,CASSLGGTGRNQPQHF
NA,TRBV7-9,14,TRBJ2-7,CASSPLGGGGEQYF
NA,TRBV20-1,15,TRBJ2-3,CSAERGGYTTDTQYF
NA,TRBV6-1,13,TRBJ2-1,CASSLLWGSEQFF
NA,TRBV12-3/TRBV12-4,14,TRBJ2-6,CASSLVAGANVLTF
NA,TRBV5-6,12,TRBJ2-1,CASSLSSGAQLF
few,TRBV2,11,TRBJ2-5,CASYYSETQYF
NA,TRBV12-3/TRBV12-4,15,TRBJ1-2,CASSFFQGGNYGYTF
NA,TRBV5-1,16,TRBJ2-3,CASSTGQGATTDTQYF
NA,TRBV12-3/TRBV12-4,14,TRBJ1-5,CASSLGLGYQPQHF
many,TRBV7-9,14,TRBJ2-2,CASSHRVPTGELFF
NA,TRBV15,15,TRBJ1-5,CATSRGASGDQPQHF
few,TRBV6-6,12,TRBJ2-5,CASPRNQETQYF